This TCR beta chain was recorded in a study of long-term antiretroviral therapy in people with HIV. About the research overall: The 2015 immediate-ART recommendation was preceded by the earliest samples by about a decade.

Trimming stripped 3 bases from V and 9 bases from J, with 6 bases between. Germline CDR1 SNHLY, CDR2 FYNNEI. This CDR3 has 11 amino acids. Participants who had HIV were, without exception, treated in the United States. Version v3.0 of the immunoSEQ assay was performed at survey level. Assay: immunoSEQ multiplex PCR; the TCRdb copy retains only in-frame clones and omits some. Counted here are approximately 29,000 clones, nearly 90% occurring once; the ten biggest clones make up roughly 13%. V gene TRBV2 combines with J gene TRBJ2-1; D is perhaps TRBD1 or TRBD2 (5 bases each). The specimen comprised unsorted PBMCs, sampled 1.1 years after starting antiretroviral therapy. This TCR derives from a young man with HIV. The CDR3 is CASSEGVEQFF. CDR3 DNA sequence: TGTGCCAGCAGTGAGGGGGTTGAGCAGTTCTTC.